This TCR beta chain appears in the sequencing data of a study of cytomegalovirus exposure and HLA in healthy donors. Whole-study results and caveats: Cytomegalovirus-associated TCR beta chains were listed, numbering under 200. Accurate prediction of HLA-A and HLA-B alleles (for most subjects) was reportedly achieved from TCR beta sequences. Serostatus for CMV was the only available immune exposure information.

Note on this clone: Its matching antigen is unknown.

Although they were nominally healthy when sampled, donors likely had unrecorded immune exposures. The CDR3 totals 12 residues. Looked up from germline, CDR1 is SQVTM and CDR2 is ANQGSEA. Trimming removed 7 bases at V and 1 base at J, with 10 bases between. The PCR used 60 Vbeta and 13 Jbeta primers. Some clones are missing from TCRdb's copy, which holds only in-frame ones; the method was immunoSEQ multiplex PCR. The profile covers 150,000 or so clones, with just over 70% appearing a single time and 4.7% taken by the ten largest. Input material: PBMCs. J is TRBJ1-2 and V is TRBV29-1, with D perhaps TRBD1 (5 bases). The receptor was isolated from a man between 18 and 29 years old in good health and CMV-seropositive. As DNA, the CDR3 is TGCAGCGCAGACAGCTTTAACTATGGCTACACCTTC. It yields the protein CSADSFNYGYTF.